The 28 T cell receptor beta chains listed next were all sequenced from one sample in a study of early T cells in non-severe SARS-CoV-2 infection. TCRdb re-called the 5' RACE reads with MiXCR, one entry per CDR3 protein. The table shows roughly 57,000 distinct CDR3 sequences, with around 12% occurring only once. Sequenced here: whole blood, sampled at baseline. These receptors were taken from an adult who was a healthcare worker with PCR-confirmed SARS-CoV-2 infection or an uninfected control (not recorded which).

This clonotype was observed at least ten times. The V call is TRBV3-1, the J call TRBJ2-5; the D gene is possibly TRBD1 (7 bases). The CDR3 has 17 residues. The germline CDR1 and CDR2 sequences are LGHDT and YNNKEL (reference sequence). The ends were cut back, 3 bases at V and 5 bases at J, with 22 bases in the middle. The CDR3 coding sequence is TGTGCCAGCAGCCACTACATCGACAGGGAAGGAGGGGAGACCCAGTACTTC. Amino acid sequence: CASSHYIDREGGETQYF.

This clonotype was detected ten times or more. CDR3 DNA: TGTGCCAGCAGTCACGACAGGGGCACTACGGGCACTGAAGCTTTCTTT. It encodes CASSHDRGTTGTEAFF. The V call is TRBV6-5, the J call TRBJ1-1, with 8 bases identical to TRBD1. V shed 5 bases, J shed 4 bases, and the junction held 12 bases outside the gene matches. Germline V gene data show CDR1 as MNHEY and CDR2 as SVGAGI. The CDR3 has 16 residues.

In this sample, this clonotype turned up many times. Here the CDR3 DNA reads TGTGCCAGCTCGCCGACTCGGACGGGGAATTCACCCCTCCACTTT. Its translation: CASSPTRTGNSPLHF. The rearrangement links TRBV18 to TRBJ1-6; no clear D. Trimming stripped 6 bases from V and 7 bases from J, with 16 bases between. This CDR3 has 15 residues. Germline values: CDR1 KGHSH, CDR2 LQKENI.

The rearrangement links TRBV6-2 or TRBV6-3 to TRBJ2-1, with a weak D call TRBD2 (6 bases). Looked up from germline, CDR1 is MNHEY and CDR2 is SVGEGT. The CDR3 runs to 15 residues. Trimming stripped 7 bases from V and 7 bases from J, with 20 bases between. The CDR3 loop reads CASTQAGSGVNEQFF. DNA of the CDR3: TGTGCCAGCACTCAGGCGGGGAGTGGGGTTAATGAGCAGTTCTTC.

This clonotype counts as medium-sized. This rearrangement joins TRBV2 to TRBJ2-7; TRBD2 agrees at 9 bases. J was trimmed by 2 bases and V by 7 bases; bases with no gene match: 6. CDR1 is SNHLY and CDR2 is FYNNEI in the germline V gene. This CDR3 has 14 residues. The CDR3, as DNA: TGTGCCAGCACCAAGGGACTAGCTGCCTACGAGCAGTACTTC. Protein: CASTKGLAAYEQYF.

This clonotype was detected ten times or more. Here the CDR3 DNA reads TGTGCCAGCAGTTTCCCCGGGTATACTGATACGCAGTATTTT. Translating gives CASSFPGYTDTQYF. The chain joins TRBV27 to TRBJ2-3; D not resolved. The CDR3 totals 14 residues. V lost 3 bases and J lost 6, with 13 bases in between. Germline V gene lookup returns CDR1 MNHEY and CDR2 SMNVEV (reference sequence).

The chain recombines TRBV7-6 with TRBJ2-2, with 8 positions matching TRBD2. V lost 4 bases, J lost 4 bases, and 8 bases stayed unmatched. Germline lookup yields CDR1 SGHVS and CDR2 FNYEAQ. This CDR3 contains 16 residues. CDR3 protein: CASSCQSGSGTGELFF. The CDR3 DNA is TGTGCCAGCAGCTGCCAGAGCGGGAGCGGCACCGGGGAGCTGTTTTTT. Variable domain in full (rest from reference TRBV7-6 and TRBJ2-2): GAGVSQSPRYKVTKRGQDVALRCDPISGHVSLYWYRQALGQGPEFLTYFNYEAQQDKSGLPNDRFSAERPEGSISTLTIQRTEQRDSAMYRCASSCQSGSGTGELFFGEGSRLTVL.

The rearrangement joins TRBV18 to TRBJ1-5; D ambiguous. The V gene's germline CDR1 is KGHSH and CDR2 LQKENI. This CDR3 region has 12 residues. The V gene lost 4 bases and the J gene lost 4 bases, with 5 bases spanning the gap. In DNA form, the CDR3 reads TGTGCCAGCTCACAGGGTAATCAGCCCCAGCATTTT. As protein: CASSQGNQPQHF.

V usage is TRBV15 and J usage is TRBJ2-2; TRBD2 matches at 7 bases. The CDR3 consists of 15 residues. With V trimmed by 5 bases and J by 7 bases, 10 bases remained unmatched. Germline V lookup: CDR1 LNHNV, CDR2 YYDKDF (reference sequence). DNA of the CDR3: TGTGCCACCAGCGAACCAGGACTAGGGGTCGGGGAGCTGTTTTTT. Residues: CATSEPGLGVGELFF.

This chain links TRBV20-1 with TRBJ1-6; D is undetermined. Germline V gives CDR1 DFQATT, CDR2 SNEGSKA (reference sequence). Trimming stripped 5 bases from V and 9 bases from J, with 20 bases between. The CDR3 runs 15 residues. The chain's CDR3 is CSAGREMGFGSPLHF. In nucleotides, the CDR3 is TGCAGTGCTGGTCGGGAGATGGGATTTGGTTCACCCCTCCACTTT.

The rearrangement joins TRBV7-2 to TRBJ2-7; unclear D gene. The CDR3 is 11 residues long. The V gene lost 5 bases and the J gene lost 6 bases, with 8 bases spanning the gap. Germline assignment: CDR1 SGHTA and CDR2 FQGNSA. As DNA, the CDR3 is TGTGCCAGCAGCCTAACTTTCGAGCAGTACTTC. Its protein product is CASSLTFEQYF.

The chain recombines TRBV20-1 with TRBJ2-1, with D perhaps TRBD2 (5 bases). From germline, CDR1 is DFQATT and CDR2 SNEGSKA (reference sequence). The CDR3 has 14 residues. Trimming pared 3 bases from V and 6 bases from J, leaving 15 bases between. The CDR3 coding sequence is TGCAGTGCTAGTCCGGGGTACCTACTCAATGAGCAGTTCTTC. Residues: CSASPGYLLNEQFF.

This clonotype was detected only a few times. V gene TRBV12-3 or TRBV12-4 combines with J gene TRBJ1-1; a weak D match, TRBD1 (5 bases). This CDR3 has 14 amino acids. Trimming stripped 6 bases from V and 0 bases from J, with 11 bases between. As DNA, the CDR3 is TGTGCCAGCAGGGGGGGACCCGTGAACACTGAAGCTTTCTTT. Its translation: CASRGGPVNTEAFF.

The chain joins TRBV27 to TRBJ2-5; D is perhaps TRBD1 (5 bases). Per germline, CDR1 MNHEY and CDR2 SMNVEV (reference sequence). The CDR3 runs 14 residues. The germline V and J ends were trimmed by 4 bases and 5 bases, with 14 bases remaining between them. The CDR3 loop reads CASSSAGLTETQYF. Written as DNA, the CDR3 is TGTGCCAGCAGTTCCGCAGGGTTAACGGAGACCCAGTACTTC.

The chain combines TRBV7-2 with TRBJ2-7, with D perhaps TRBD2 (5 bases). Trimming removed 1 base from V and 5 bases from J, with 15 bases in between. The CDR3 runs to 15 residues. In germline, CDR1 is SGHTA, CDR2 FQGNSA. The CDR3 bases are TGTGCCAGCAGCTTAGAAGCACGGGGTAGGGACGAGCAGTACTTC. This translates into CASSLEARGRDEQYF. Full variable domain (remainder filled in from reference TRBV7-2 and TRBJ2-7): GAGVSQSPSNKVTEKGKDVELRCDPISGHTALYWYRQSLGQGLEFLIYFQGNSAPDKSGLPSDRFSAERTGGSVSTLTIQRTQQEDSAVYLCASSLEARGRDEQYFGPGTRLTVT.

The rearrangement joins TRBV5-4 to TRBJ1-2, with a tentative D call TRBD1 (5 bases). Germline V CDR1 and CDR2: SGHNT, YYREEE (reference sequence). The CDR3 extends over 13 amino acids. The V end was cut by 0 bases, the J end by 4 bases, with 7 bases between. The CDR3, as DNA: TGTGCCAGCAGCTTGGGGACACTCTATGGCTACACCTTC. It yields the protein CASSLGTLYGYTF. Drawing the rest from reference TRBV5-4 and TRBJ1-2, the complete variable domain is ETGVTQSPTHLIKTRGQQVTLRCSSQSGHNTVSWYQQALGQGPQFIFQYYREEENGRGNFPPRFSGLQFPNYSSELNVNALELDDSALYLCASSLGTLYGYTFGSGTRLTVV.

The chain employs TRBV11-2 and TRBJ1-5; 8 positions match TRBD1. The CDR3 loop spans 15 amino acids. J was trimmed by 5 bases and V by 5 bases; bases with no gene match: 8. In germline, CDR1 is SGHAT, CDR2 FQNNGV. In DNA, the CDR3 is TGTGCCAGCAGCGGCGACAGGGGAGTGGATCAGCCCCAGCATTTT. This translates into CASSGDRGVDQPQHF. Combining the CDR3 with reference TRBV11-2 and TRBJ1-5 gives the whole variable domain EAGVAQSPRYKIIEKRQSVAFWCNPISGHATLYWYQQILGQGPKLLIQFQNNGVVDDSQLPKDRFSAERLKGVDSTLKIQPAKLEDSAVYLCASSGDRGVDQPQHFGDGTRLSIL.

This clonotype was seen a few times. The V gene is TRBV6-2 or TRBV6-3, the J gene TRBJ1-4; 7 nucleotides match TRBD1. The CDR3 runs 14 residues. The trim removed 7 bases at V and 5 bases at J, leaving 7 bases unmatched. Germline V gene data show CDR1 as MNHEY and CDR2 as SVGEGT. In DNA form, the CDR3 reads TGTGCCAGCACCCGGACAGGACGGAATGAAAAACTGTTTTTT. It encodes CASTRTGRNEKLFF.

The CDR3 spells CASSINLLRAAEAFF. Here the CDR3 DNA reads TGTGCCAGTAGTATCAATCTTCTTAGGGCAGCTGAAGCTTTCTTT. This rearrangement joins TRBV19 to TRBJ1-1, with D hard to call. The CDR3 extends over 15 amino acids. The V end was cut by 3 bases, the J end by 6 bases, with 17 bases between. The germline gives CDR1 LNHDA, CDR2 SQIVND (reference sequence).

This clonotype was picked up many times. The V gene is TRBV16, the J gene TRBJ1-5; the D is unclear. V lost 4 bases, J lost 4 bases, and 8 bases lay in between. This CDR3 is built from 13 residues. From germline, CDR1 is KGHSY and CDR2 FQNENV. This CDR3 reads CASSPQANQPQHF. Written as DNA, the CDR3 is TGTGCCAGCAGCCCTCAGGCAAATCAGCCCCAGCATTTT.

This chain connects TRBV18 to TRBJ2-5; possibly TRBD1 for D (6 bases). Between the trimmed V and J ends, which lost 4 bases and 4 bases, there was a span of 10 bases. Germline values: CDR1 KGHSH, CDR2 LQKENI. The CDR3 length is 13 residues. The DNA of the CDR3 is TGTGCCAGCTCACAGGGGGATGGAGAGACCCAGTACTTC. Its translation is CASSQGDGETQYF.

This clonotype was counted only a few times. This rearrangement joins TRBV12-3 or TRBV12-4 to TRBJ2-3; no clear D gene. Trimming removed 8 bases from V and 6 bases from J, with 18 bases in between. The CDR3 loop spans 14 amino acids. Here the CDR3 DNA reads TGTGCCAGCGACCGGGCCATGCCGCCGGATACGCAGTATTTT. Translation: CASDRAMPPDTQYF.

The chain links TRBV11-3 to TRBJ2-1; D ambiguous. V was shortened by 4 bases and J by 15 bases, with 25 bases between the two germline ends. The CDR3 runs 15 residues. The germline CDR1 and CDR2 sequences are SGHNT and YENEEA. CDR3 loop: CASSSSQPSQSPLFF. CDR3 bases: TGTGCCAGCAGCTCCTCGCAGCCGTCCCAAAGTCCTCTGTTCTTC.

The CDR3, as DNA: TGTGCCAGCAGCCAGGCTCCGGGACTAGCGATTGATTACAATGAGCAGTTCTTC. It codes for CASSQAPGLAIDYNEQFF. The chain joins TRBV14 to TRBJ2-1, with TRBD2 identical over 10 bases. The ends lost 3 bases at V and 4 bases at J; junction bases unmatched: 12. Germline CDR1 SGHDN, CDR2 FVKESK. This CDR3 region has 18 residues.

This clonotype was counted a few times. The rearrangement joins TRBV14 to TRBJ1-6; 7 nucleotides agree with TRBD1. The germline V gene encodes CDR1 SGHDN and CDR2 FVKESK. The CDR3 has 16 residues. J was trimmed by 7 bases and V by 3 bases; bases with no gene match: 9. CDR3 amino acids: CASSQRTGLFNSPLHF. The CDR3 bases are TGTGCCAGCAGCCAGCGGACAGGCCTTTTCAATTCACCCCTCCACTTT.

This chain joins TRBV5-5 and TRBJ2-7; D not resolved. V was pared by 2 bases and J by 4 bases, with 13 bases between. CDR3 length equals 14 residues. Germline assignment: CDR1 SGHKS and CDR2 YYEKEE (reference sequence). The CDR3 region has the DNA TGTGCCAGCAGCTTTGGTCCGGGTAAATACGAGCAGTACTTC. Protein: CASSFGPGKYEQYF. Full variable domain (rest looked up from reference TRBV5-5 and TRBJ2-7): DAGVTQSPTHLIKTRGQQVTLRCSPISGHKSVSWYQQVLGQGPQFIFQYYEKEERGRGNFPDRFSARQFPNYSSELNVNALLLGDSALYLCASSFGPGKYEQYFGPGTRLTVT.

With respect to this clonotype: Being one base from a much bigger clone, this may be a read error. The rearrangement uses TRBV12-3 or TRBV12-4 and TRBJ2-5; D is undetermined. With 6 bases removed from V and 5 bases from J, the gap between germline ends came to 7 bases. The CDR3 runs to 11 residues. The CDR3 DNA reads TGTGCCAGCAGCCGCCGGGAGACCCAGTACTTC. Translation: CASSRRETQYF.

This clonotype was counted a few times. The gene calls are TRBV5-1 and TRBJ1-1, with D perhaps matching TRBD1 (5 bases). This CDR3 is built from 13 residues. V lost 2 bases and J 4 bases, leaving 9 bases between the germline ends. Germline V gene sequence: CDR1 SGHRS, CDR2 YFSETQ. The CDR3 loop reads CASSFQGSTEAFF. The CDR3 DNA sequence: TGCGCCAGCAGCTTCCAGGGAAGCACTGAAGCTTTCTTT.